These T cell receptor beta chains were read from a single sample in a study of blood T cell repertoires in COVID-19. Some clones are missing from TCRdb's copy, which holds only in-frame ones; the method was immunoSEQ multiplex PCR. The data show hundreds of thousands of clones, with approximately 83% seen just once and around a tenth held by the top ten. Material: peripheral blood. The receptors were gathered from a woman aged 45-65 years who had recovered from COVID-19. Each CDR3 is given with its conserved first and last residue. D genes are given only for firm matches. Rows may omit the clone size; those that give it use once, few, many or a size class.

D: TRBD2; V: TRBV7-6; size: NA; J: TRBJ2-7; DNA: TGTGCCAGCAGCTTAGCGGGAGGGCAGTCCTACGAGCAGTACTTC; CDR3: CASSLAGGQSYEQYF
D: TRBD2; V: TRBV13; size: once; J: TRBJ2-2; DNA: TGTGCCAGCAGCTCTACTAGAGAGGGCGGGAGTAACGGGGAGCTGTTTTTT; CDR3: CASSSTREGGSNGELFF
D: NA; V: TRBV9; size: NA; J: TRBJ1-5; DNA: TGTGCCAGCAGCGTCCAAGTATCTAGATATTGCAATCAGCCCCAGCATTTT; CDR3: CASSVQVSRYCNQPQHF
D: NA; V: TRBV6-2/TRBV6-3; size: NA; J: TRBJ1-1; DNA: TGTGCCAGCAGTTACCCATCAGGGGAAGCTTTCTTT; CDR3: CASSYPSGEAFF
D: NA; V: TRBV21-1; size: few; J: TRBJ1-1; DNA: TGTGCCAGCAGCACCCCGGACAGGGGCTCCCGGGGCACTGAAGCTTTCTTT; CDR3: CASSTPDRGSRGTEAFF
D: TRBD1; V: TRBV2; size: NA; J: TRBJ1-2; DNA: TGTGCCAGCAGTACCCAGGGGGCCTATGGCTACACCTTC; CDR3: CASSTQGAYGYTF
D: TRBD1; V: TRBV6-5; size: NA; J: TRBJ2-7; DNA: TGTGCCAGCAGTTACATAGGGGGCGCCTACGAGCAGTACTTC; CDR3: CASSYIGGAYEQYF
D: NA; V: TRBV5-5; size: NA; J: TRBJ2-5; DNA: TGTGCCAGCCTTGCACAGGGAAAAGAGACCCAGTACTTC; CDR3: CASLAQGKETQYF
D: TRBD2; V: TRBV5-4; size: NA; J: TRBJ2-2; DNA: TGTGCCAGCAGCCCGGGGACTAGCAGGGTCACCGGGGAGCTGTTTTTT; CDR3: CASSPGTSRVTGELFF
D: NA; V: TRBV5-1; size: NA; J: TRBJ2-3; DNA: TGCGCCAGCAGCTTGGAACGTCTAGGTCGCGATACGCAGTATTTT; CDR3: CASSLERLGRDTQYF
D: TRBD2; V: TRBV20-1; size: few; J: TRBJ2-7; DNA: TGCAGTGCTAGTGCCGTAGCGGGAGCCGTCGATAAGCAGTACTTC; CDR3: CSASAVAGAVDKQYF
D: NA; V: TRBV21-1; size: NA; J: TRBJ2-7; DNA: TGTGCCAGCAGCAACCGACAGGGGGCCTACGAGCAGTACTTC; CDR3: CASSNRQGAYEQYF
D: NA; V: TRBV5-1; size: NA; J: TRBJ2-7; DNA: TGCGCCAGCAGCCTCCAGGGTTCCCCTGCCACCTACGAGCAGTACTTC; CDR3: CASSLQGSPATYEQYF
D: NA; V: TRBV6-5; size: NA; J: TRBJ1-1; DNA: TGTGCCAGCAGGGACACTCATGAAGCTTTCTTT; CDR3: CASRDTHEAFF
D: NA; V: TRBV2; size: NA; J: TRBJ2-5; DNA: TGTGCCAGGGGAACAGGGAGGGGAGGGGAGACCCAGTACTTC; CDR3: CARGTGRGGETQYF
D: TRBD2; V: TRBV7-6; size: NA; J: TRBJ2-5; DNA: TGTGCCAGCAGCTTACGCGGGGGAGAGACCCAGTACTTC; CDR3: CASSLRGGETQYF
D: NA; V: TRBV5-1; size: few; J: TRBJ2-6; DNA: TGCGCCAGCAGCCCAGTACGCTCTGGGGCCAACGTCCTGACTTTC; CDR3: CASSPVRSGANVLTF
D: NA; V: TRBV5-1; size: NA; J: TRBJ2-7; DNA: TGCGCCAGCAGACAGTCGAGCTCCTACGAGCAGTACTTC; CDR3: CASRQSSSYEQYF
D: TRBD2; V: TRBV27; size: NA; J: TRBJ2-1; DNA: TGTGCCACCAGACTAGCGGGAGGTGGGTACAATGAGCAGTTCTTC; CDR3: CATRLAGGGYNEQFF
D: NA; V: TRBV7-2; size: NA; J: TRBJ1-6; DNA: TGTGCCAGCAGCTTATCACTCTATAATTCACCCCTCCACTTT; CDR3: CASSLSLYNSPLHF
D: NA; V: TRBV5-1; size: NA; J: TRBJ1-5; DNA: TGCGCCAGCAGCTTGGGAGAGGGGGTAAATCAGCCCCAGCATTTT; CDR3: CASSLGEGVNQPQHF
D: NA; V: TRBV27; size: NA; J: TRBJ1-3; DNA: TGTGCCAGCAGTATCAGGGCTGCGGGAAACACCATATATTTT; CDR3: CASSIRAAGNTIYF
D: NA; V: TRBV5-4; size: few; J: TRBJ2-1; DNA: TGTGCCAGCAGCCCAACCCGGTCCTACAATGAGCAGTTCTTC; CDR3: CASSPTRSYNEQFF
D: TRBD2; V: TRBV5-1; size: NA; J: TRBJ2-7; DNA: TGCGCCAGCAGATCCAGGGAGGGGAGCTCCTACGAGCAGTACTTC; CDR3: CASRSREGSSYEQYF
D: TRBD1; V: TRBV5-1; size: NA; J: TRBJ2-7; DNA: TGCGCCAGCAGCTTGGCCGCAGGGGGAATAAACGAGCAGTACTTC; CDR3: CASSLAAGGINEQYF
D: TRBD1; V: TRBV6-2/TRBV6-3; size: few; J: TRBJ2-1; DNA: TGTGCCAGCAGCCGGGGACAGGGGGCCTACAATGAGCAGTTCTTC; CDR3: CASSRGQGAYNEQFF
D: TRBD2; V: TRBV28; size: NA; J: TRBJ2-1; DNA: TGTGCCAGCACCCGGACTAGCGGGAGAAATGAGCAGTTCTTC; CDR3: CASTRTSGRNEQFF